The 20 T cell receptor beta chains below all came from one sample that was sequenced in a study of CD8+CD57+ T cells in acquired aplastic anemia. The authors sequenced patients whose flow cytometry had shown CD8+CD57+ cell expansion. Profiling of TCR beta VDJ combinations and CDR3 sequences used genomic DNA as template. TCRdb reanalysed the reads using MiXCR and keeps one entry per CDR3 protein. The sample lists about 160,000 distinct CDR3 sequences; 40% to 50% were seen once. Material for sequencing was sorted CD4+, CD8+, or CD8+CD57+ T cells (not recorded which) from PBMCs. Receptor source: a human donor with aplastic anemia.

The chain links TRBV2 to TRBJ1-4; D is uncertain. The germline V gene has CDR1 SNHLY and CDR2 FYNNEI. The CDR3 totals 15 residues. Trimming shortened V by 6 bases and J by 3 bases, and 14 bases separated the two germline ends. The CDR3 DNA is TGTGCCAGCAGCTTAGTGCAGTTGGCTAATGAAAAACTGTTTTTT. This codes for CASSLVQLANEKLFF.

This clonotype appeared many times. The CDR3 DNA reads as TGCGCCAGCAGCTTGGTAGGATTCGGCACCGGGGAGCTGTTTTTT. Its translation is CASSLVGFGTGELFF. This chain links TRBV5-1 with TRBJ2-2; D ambiguous. The CDR3 contains 15 residues. V was shortened by 0 bases and J by 4 bases, with 10 bases between the two germline ends. Germline CDR1 SGHRS, CDR2 YFSETQ.

Many counts were recorded for this clonotype. The chain links TRBV10-3 to TRBJ2-2; D tentatively fits TRBD1 or TRBD2 (5 bases each). Germline loops: CDR1 ENHRY, CDR2 SYGVKD. V gave up 2 bases and J gave up 6 bases, with 16 bases separating them. The CDR3 totals 16 residues. The CDR3, as DNA: TGTGCCATCAGTGAGAGGGGCGGGCTCCGTTCCGGGGAGCTGTTTTTT. Its protein is CAISERGGLRSGELFF.

As to this clonotype: This sequence may be a read error, since a much larger clone differs from it by one base. V gene TRBV7-9 combines with J gene TRBJ2-7; TRBD1 or TRBD2 may be the D gene (6 bases each). CDR1 is SEHNR, CDR2 FQNEAQ, per germline (reference sequence). With 1 base removed from V and 3 bases from J, the gap between germline ends came to 10 bases. The CDR3 is 14 residues long. The CDR3 region has the DNA TGTGCCAGCAGCTTAGACGGGGGCGTCTACGAGCAGTACTTC. As protein: CASSLDGGVYEQYF.

J is TRBJ2-3 and V is TRBV3-1; D remains ambiguous. The CDR3 is 17 amino acids. Germline loops: CDR1 LGHDT, CDR2 YNNKEL (reference sequence). V lost 0 bases to trimming and J lost 1 base, with 14 bases between them. The CDR3 region is CASSQEVEPQRTDTQYF. DNA for the CDR3: TGTGCCAGCAGCCAAGAAGTAGAGCCTCAGCGCACAGATACGCAGTATTTT.

V usage is TRBV5-1 and J usage is TRBJ2-3; D gene unclear. The length of the CDR3 is 11 residues. V gave up 4 bases and J gave up 9 bases, with 9 bases separating them. The germline gives CDR1 SGHRS, CDR2 YFSETQ. CDR3 protein: CASSELDTQYF. The CDR3, as DNA: TGCGCCAGCAGCGAGTTAGACACGCAGTATTTT.

This clonotype appeared many times. The chain recombines TRBV7-8 with TRBJ2-7; no clear D. Per germline, CDR1 SGHVS and CDR2 FQNEAQ. The CDR3 loop spans 15 amino acids. V lost 0 bases and J lost 3, with 12 bases in between. The CDR3 region is CASSLAPETNYEQYF. The CDR3 region has the DNA TGTGCCAGCAGCTTAGCGCCGGAAACTAACTACGAGCAGTACTTC.

Only one count was recorded for this clonotype. The V and J genes are TRBV7-6 and TRBJ2-7; 10 nucleotides match TRBD2. Per germline, CDR1 SGHVS and CDR2 FNYEAQ. Unmatched junction bases numbered 23, after V lost 5 bases and J lost 1 base. CDR3 length: 21 amino acids. In DNA, the CDR3 is TGTGCCAGCAGCCCCCCTCTTAGCGGGACTAGCGACGGGCTGGGGTCCTACGAGCAGTACTTC. It yields the protein CASSPPLSGTSDGLGSYEQYF.

This clonotype was seen at least ten times. As DNA, the CDR3 is TGCAGTGCTAGAGATCAGGGGCAGGGACATCAGCCCCAGCATTTT. It codes for CSARDQGQGHQPQHF. The chain links TRBV20-1 to TRBJ1-5; weak D call: TRBD1 (6 bases). Trimming stripped 0 bases from V and 5 bases from J, with 14 bases between. The CDR3 is made up of 15 amino acids. Germline V gene data show CDR1 as DFQATT and CDR2 as SNEGSKA (reference sequence).

The J gene is TRBJ1-5, the V gene TRBV5-1; D possibly corresponds to TRBD1 (5 bases). Looked up from germline, CDR1 is SGHRS and CDR2 is YFSETQ. Trimming pared 4 bases from V and 5 bases from J, leaving 13 bases between. The CDR3 has 14 residues. CDR3 amino acids: CASSEGQGDQPQHF. In nucleotides, the CDR3 is TGCGCCAGCAGCGAAGGACAAGGCGATCAGCCCCAGCATTTT.

The V gene is TRBV30, the J gene TRBJ2-2; TRBD1 matches at 9 bases. The CDR3 totals 16 residues. Germline V CDR1 and CDR2: GTSNPN, SVGIG (reference sequence). J was trimmed by 7 bases and V by 5 bases; bases with no gene match: 14. This CDR3 is CAWGDREIAGSGELFF. The CDR3 DNA sequence: TGTGCCTGGGGGGACAGGGAAATCGCTGGCAGCGGGGAGCTGTTTTTT.

This chain joins TRBV20-1 and TRBJ2-5; D unclear. The V end lost 1 base, the J end lost 1 base, and 7 bases lay between the germline ends. CDR3 size: 13 residues. Per germline, CDR1 DFQATT and CDR2 SNEGSKA (reference sequence). The DNA of the CDR3 is TGCAGTGCTAGAGTGTCTATCCAAGAGACCCAGTACTTC. As protein: CSARVSIQETQYF.

The chain couples TRBV7-6 to TRBJ2-2, with no clear D. This CDR3 is 12 amino acids long. Germline V gene sequence: CDR1 SGHVS, CDR2 FNYEAQ. V was cut by 5 bases and J by 4 bases, with 5 bases left in between. The CDR3 DNA follows: TGTGCCAGCAGCGTCGGCACCGGGGAGCTGTTTTTT. It yields the protein CASSVGTGELFF.

V gene TRBV20-1 combines with J gene TRBJ2-1, with 9 positions matching TRBD2. This CDR3 has 15 amino acids. The junction had 10 bases not matched to a gene; V was cut back by 6 bases and J by 4 bases. The germline V gene has CDR1 DFQATT and CDR2 SNEGSKA (reference sequence). The CDR3 region has the DNA TGCAGTGCCAGCAGCACGGGACTAGCATACAATGAGCAGTTCTTC. Amino acid sequence: CSASSTGLAYNEQFF.

This chain links TRBV2 with TRBJ1-1, with 7 bases aligning to TRBD1. CDR1 is SNHLY and CDR2 is FYNNEI in the germline V gene. CDR3 length equals 12 residues. V trimming: 6 bases; J trimming: 4 bases; junction bases outside the gene matches: 2. The CDR3 bases are TGTGCCAGCAGCGACAGGGTCACTGAAGCTTTCTTT. Protein sequence: CASSDRVTEAFF.

This clonotype was recorded many times. The chain links TRBV7-3 to TRBJ2-6; D may be TRBD1 (6 bases). The CDR3 is 17 amino acids. V gave up 5 bases and J gave up 1 base, with 15 bases separating them. The germline V gene has CDR1 SGHTA and CDR2 FQGTGA. The CDR3 region has the DNA TGTGCCAGCAGCGAAAAACCTACAGGGTCTGGGGCCAACGTCCTGACTTTC. Amino acid sequence: CASSEKPTGSGANVLTF.

The chain couples TRBV11-1 to TRBJ2-3; possibly TRBD1 or TRBD2 for D (5 bases each). The CDR3 has 15 residues. Trimming pared 6 bases from V and 0 bases from J, leaving 13 bases between. Germline V gene lookup returns CDR1 SGHAT and CDR2 FQDESV (reference sequence). The CDR3 region is CASSVRDRSTDTQYF. The DNA of the CDR3 is TGTGCCAGCAGTGTCCGGGACCGGAGCACAGATACGCAGTATTTT.

This chain uses TRBV10-2 with TRBJ2-5, with 12 positions matching TRBD2. The CDR3 extends over 16 amino acids. Trimming cost V 6 bases and J 5 bases; bases outside gene matches: 10. Per the germline V gene, CDR1 is WSHSY and CDR2 is SAAADI. The CDR3 is CASRATSGGVGETQYF. CDR3 coding DNA: TGCGCCAGCAGGGCGACTAGCGGGGGAGTTGGGGAGACCCAGTACTTC.

This clonotype was observed many times. V is TRBV9 and J is TRBJ2-7, with 9 bases aligning to TRBD2. The CDR3 totals 15 residues. CDR1 and CDR2 from the germline V gene are SGDLS and YYNGEE. Trimming cost V 8 bases and J 0 bases; bases outside gene matches: 9. CDR3 region: CASLGYSGSSYEQYF. CDR3 in DNA: TGTGCCAGTTTAGGCTATAGCGGGAGCTCCTACGAGCAGTACTTC.

The chain links TRBV5-1 to TRBJ1-2, with D possibly matching TRBD1 (6 bases). Trimming took 0 bases from V and 8 from J, leaving 11 bases between them. CDR3 length: 13 residues. CDR1 is SGHRS and CDR2 is YFSETQ in the germline V gene. In DNA form, the CDR3 reads TGCGCCAGCAGCTTGGCGGGGGCCATGGGCTACACCTTC. Protein sequence: CASSLAGAMGYTF.